Below, 5 T cell receptor beta chains from the same sample are listed, as sequenced in a study of human T cells and chemical hapten exposure. The time point denotes: patch test 3, about 24 weeks after DPC sensitization. Treatment specified: therapeutic diphenylcyclopropenone sensitization with weekly scalp DPC. TCRdb analysed the RACE reads with MiXCR anew, one entry per CDR3 protein. The profile shows tens of thousands of distinct CDR3 sequences, 9.9% of them singletons. The specimen was whole blood, collected in connection with sensitization to the hapten diphenylcyclopropenone (DPC). All receptors come from a woman aged 35 to 49 with alopecia areata. Some clones in this sample may be carry-over from other donors' samples.

This clonotype was picked up a small number of times. The chain carries TRBV27 and TRBJ1-1; no firm D call. The CDR3 is 13 residues long. The germline V gene has CDR1 MNHEY and CDR2 SMNVEV (reference sequence). V was shortened by 6 bases and J by 1 base, with 9 bases between the two germline ends. The CDR3 bases are TGTGCCAGCAGGGGGTGGGAGAACACTGAAGCTTTCTTT. Translated: CASRGWENTEAFF.

This clonotype was observed a few times. This chain joins TRBV21-1 and TRBJ1-1; the D call of TRBD1 is as the table states it, not checked on the DNA. TRBV21-1 is classified as a pseudogene. This CDR3 has 13 amino acids. This CDR3 is CASSTRGPTEAFF. DNA of the CDR3: TGTGCCAGCAGCACTAGGGGGCCCACTGAAGCTTTCTTT.

V gene TRBV7-3 combines with J gene TRBJ1-5; 8 bases line up with TRBD1. Trimming removed 3 bases from V and 0 bases from J; junction bases left unmatched: 1. The CDR3 consists of 15 residues. The germline gives CDR1 SGHTA, CDR2 FQGTGA. The CDR3 region is CASSLDRDSNQPQHF. The CDR3 DNA is TGTGCCAGCAGCTTGGACAGGGATAGCAATCAGCCCCAGCATTTT. Full variable domain (rest looked up from reference TRBV7-3 and TRBJ1-5): GAGVSQTPSNKVTEKGKYVELRCDPISGHTALYWYRQSLGQGPEFLIYFQGTGAADDSGLPNDRFFAVRPEGSVSTLKIQRTERGDSAVYLCASSLDRDSNQPQHFGDGTRLSIL.

About this clonotype: This may arise from a read error, as a much more abundant clone is one base away. The chain links TRBV9 to TRBJ1-5; TRBD1 is a possible D gene (6 bases). Germline assignment: CDR1 SGDLS and CDR2 YYNGEE. The CDR3 is 15 amino acids. Trimming removed 3 bases from V and 5 bases from J, with 15 bases in between. The CDR3 coding sequence is TGTGCCAGCAGCGCGCAGGGGAATGGCTATCAGCCCCAGCATTTT. Protein: CASSAQGNGYQPQHF. The complete variable domain, with remaining parts taken from reference TRBV9 and TRBJ1-5, reads DSGVTQTPKHLITATGQRVTLRCSPRSGDLSVYWYQQSLDQGLQFLIQYYNGEERAKGNILERFSAQQFPDLHSELNLSSLELGDSALYFCASSAQGNGYQPQHFGDGTRLSIL.

This clonotype was seen more than once but under ten times. The rearrangement uses TRBV2 and TRBJ2-7, with D uncertain. V was trimmed by 0 bases and J by 7 bases, leaving 13 bases between them. This CDR3 comprises 14 residues. Looked up from germline, CDR1 is SNHLY and CDR2 is FYNNEI. The CDR3 protein is CASSEAGSQVEQYF. The CDR3, as DNA: TGTGCCAGCAGTGAAGCGGGTAGCCAGGTGGAGCAGTACTTC. Using reference TRBV2 and TRBJ2-7 for the parts outside the CDR3, the full variable domain is EPEVTQTPSHQVTQMGQEVILRCVPISNHLYFYWYRQILGQKVEFLVSFYNNEISEKSEIFDDQFSVERPDGSNFTLKIRSTKLEDSAMYFCASSEAGSQVEQYFGPGTRLTVT.